This T cell receptor beta chain was captured by sequencing in a study of CD8 T cells in Susac syndrome. The length of the CDR3 is 12 residues. V was shortened by 7 bases and J by 2 bases, with 8 bases between the two germline ends. The germline CDR1 and CDR2 sequences are KGHDR and SFDVKD. With random hexamers, 0.5 to 1 ug RNA was reverse transcribed. Each CDR3 protein gets one entry after TCRdb re-called the immunoSEQ multiplex PCR reads with MiXCR. Of 180,000 or so distinct CDR3 sequences in the sample, about 93% were seen once. This TCR came from a human donor in good health. This chain links TRBV24-1 with TRBJ2-7, with a tentative D call TRBD1 (6 bases). Input material: CD4+ T cells from PBMCs. DNA of the CDR3: TGTGCCACCAGCCGGACAGCCTACGAGCAGTACTTC. This sequence encodes CATSRTAYEQYF.